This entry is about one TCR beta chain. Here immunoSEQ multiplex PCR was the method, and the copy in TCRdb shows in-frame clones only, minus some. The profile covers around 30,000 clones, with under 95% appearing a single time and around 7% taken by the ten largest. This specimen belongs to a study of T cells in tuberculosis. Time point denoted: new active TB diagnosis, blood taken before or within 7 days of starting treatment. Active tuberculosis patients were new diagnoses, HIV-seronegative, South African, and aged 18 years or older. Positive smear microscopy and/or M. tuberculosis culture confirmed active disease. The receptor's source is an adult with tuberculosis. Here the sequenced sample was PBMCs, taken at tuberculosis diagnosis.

CDR3 sequence reads: CASSFSGVPDTQYF. CDR3 sequence (DNA): TGTGCCAGCAGCTTTAGCGGGGTCCCAGATACGCAGTATTTT. This chain joins TRBV7-3 and TRBJ2-3; 8 bases are shared with TRBD2. The CDR3 spans 14 residues. V gave up 3 bases and J gave up 4 bases; unmatched junction bases: 3. CDR1 and CDR2 (germline): SGHTA, FQGTGA.